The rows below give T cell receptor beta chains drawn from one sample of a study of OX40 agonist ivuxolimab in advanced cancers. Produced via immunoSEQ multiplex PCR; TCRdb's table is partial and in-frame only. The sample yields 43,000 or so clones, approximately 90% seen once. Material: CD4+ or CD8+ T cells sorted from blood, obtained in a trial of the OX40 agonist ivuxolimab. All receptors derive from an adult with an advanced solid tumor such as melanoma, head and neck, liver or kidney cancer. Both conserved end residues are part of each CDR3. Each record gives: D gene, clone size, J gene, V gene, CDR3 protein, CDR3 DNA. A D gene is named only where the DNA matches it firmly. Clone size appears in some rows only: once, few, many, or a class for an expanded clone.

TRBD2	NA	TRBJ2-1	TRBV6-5	CASSPGLAGWGEQFF	TGTGCCAGCAGCCCGGGACTAGCGGGATGGGGTGAGCAGTTCTTC
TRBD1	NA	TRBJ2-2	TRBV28	CASKFRAGGRTGELFF	TGTGCCAGCAAGTTTAGGGCAGGGGGACGCACCGGGGAGCTGTTTTTT
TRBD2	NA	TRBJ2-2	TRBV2	CASRGLAGSTGELFF	TGTGCCAGCAGGGGGTTAGCGGGCTCCACCGGGGAGCTGTTTTTT
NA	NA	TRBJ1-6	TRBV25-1	CASSEEVGNSPLHF	TGTGCCAGCAGTGAAGAGGTAGGGAATTCACCCCTCCACTTT
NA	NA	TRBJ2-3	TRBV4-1	CASSQDPGLNTQYF	TGCGCCAGCAGCCAAGACCCAGGACTAAATACGCAGTATTTT
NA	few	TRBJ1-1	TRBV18	CASSPGNIMNTEAFF	TGTGCCAGCTCACCAGGCAATATCATGAACACTGAAGCTTTCTTT
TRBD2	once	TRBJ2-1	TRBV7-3	CASSLTGSGKDEQFF	TGTGCCAGCAGCTTAACTGGGAGCGGGAAAGATGAGCAGTTCTTC
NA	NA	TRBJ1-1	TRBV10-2	CASSVFSEAFF	TGCGCCAGCAGCGTCTTTTCTGAAGCTTTCTTT
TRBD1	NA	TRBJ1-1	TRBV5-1	CASSSGTGENTEAFF	TGCGCCAGCAGCTCCGGGACAGGGGAGAACACTGAAGCTTTCTTT
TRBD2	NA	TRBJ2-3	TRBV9	CASSLLAGGTDTQYF	TGTGCCAGCAGCCTTCTAGCGGGGGGCACAGATACGCAGTATTTT
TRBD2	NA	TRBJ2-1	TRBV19	CASSRQTSGSYNEQFF	TGTGCCAGTAGTAGGCAGACTAGCGGCTCCTACAATGAGCAGTTCTTC
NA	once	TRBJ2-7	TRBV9	CASSVADRSSYEQYF	TGTGCCAGCAGCGTAGCCGACAGGAGCTCCTACGAGCAGTACTTC
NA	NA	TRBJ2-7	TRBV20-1	CSASDPEQYF	TGCAGTGCTAGTGACCCCGAGCAGTACTTC
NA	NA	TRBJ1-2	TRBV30	CACQGRSYTF	TGTGCCTGTCAGGGACGGAGCTACACCTTC
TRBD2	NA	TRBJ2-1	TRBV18	CASSPAGTSGNYNEQFF	TGTGCCAGCTCACCGGCCGGGACTAGCGGGAACTACAATGAGCAGTTCTTC
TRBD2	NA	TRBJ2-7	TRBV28	CASLETGGRYEQYF	TGTGCCAGCCTCGAAACGGGAGGGCGTTACGAGCAGTACTTC
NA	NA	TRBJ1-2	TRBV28	CASSQDIYGYTF	TGTGCCAGCAGTCAGGACATTTATGGCTACACCTTC
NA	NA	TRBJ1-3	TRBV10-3	CAISDSSGNTIYF	TGTGCCATCAGTGACAGCTCTGGAAACACCATATATTTT
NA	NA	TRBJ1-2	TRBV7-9	CASSSGAAQNYGYTF	TGTGCCAGCAGCTCCGGGGCAGCCCAAAACTATGGCTACACCTTC
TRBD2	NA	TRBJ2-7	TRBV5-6	CASSLMRLAGYEQYF	TGTGCCAGCAGCTTGATGCGGCTAGCGGGTTACGAGCAGTACTTC
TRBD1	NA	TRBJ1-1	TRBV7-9	CASSDRQGGIVNTEAFF	TGTGCCAGTTCGGACCGACAGGGTGGGATAGTGAACACTGAAGCTTTCTTT
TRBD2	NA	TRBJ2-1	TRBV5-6	CASSYDLIAGEVREQFF	TGTGCCAGCAGCTACGACCTGATAGCGGGAGAGGTTCGTGAGCAGTTCTTC
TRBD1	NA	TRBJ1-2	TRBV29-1	CSVDVAGGDYGYTF	TGCAGCGTTGATGTGGCAGGGGGGGACTATGGCTACACCTTC
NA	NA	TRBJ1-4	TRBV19	CASNHRQSNEKLFF	TGTGCCAGTAACCACAGACAGTCTAATGAAAAACTGTTTTTT
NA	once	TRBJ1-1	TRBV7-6	CASSSRTANTEAFF	TGTGCCAGCAGCTCCCGGACAGCGAACACTGAAGCTTTCTTT
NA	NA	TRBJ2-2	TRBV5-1	CASSPGSGWRGNTGELFF	TGCGCCAGCAGCCCAGGGAGTGGTTGGCGGGGTAACACCGGGGAGCTGTTTTTT
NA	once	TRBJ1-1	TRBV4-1	CASSQAASRLTEAFF	TGCGCCAGCAGCCAAGCTGCCTCCCGCCTGACTGAAGCTTTCTTT